The source of this T cell receptor (beta chain) is a study of blood T cell repertoires in COVID-19. Overall study: In each case, the material was cDNA or gDNA derived from T cells, B-cell-depleted T cells, or PBMCs.

The method was immunoSEQ multiplex PCR; TCRdb's version includes in-frame clones alone and lacks a portion of them. The data contain some 140,000 clones, roughly 80% of them seen just once; the ten biggest clones take up roughly 1.7%. The V gene lost 0 bases and the J gene lost 2 bases, with 6 bases spanning the gap. Germline V gene data show CDR1 as LGHNA and CDR2 as YNFKEQ. There are 14 residues in the CDR3. The TCR originated in a man older than 75 with acute or convalescent COVID-19. The rearrangement joins TRBV4-2 to TRBJ2-3; D is unresolved. Sequencing was performed on peripheral blood. The chain's CDR3 is CASSQDPITDTQYF. In DNA form, the CDR3 reads TGTGCCAGCAGCCAAGACCCTATCACAGATACGCAGTATTTT.